The entry that follows covers one TCR beta chain sequence. From germline, CDR1 is LNHDA and CDR2 SQIVND (reference sequence). The CDR3 runs 15 residues. Trimming left V 3 bases short and J 3 bases short, with 14 bases between. The sample belongs to a study of blood T cell repertoires in COVID-19. Study information: The samples span acute and convalescent COVID-19 from the United States, Italy and Spain. Sources were T cells, B-cell-depleted T cells, or PBMCs; the material itself was cDNA or gDNA.

As handled by the study authors: Reference gene primer amplification in the assay estimated nucleated cell counts. Sequencing was performed with immunoSEQ multiplex PCR; in TCRdb, only in-frame clones are kept and a portion is missing. Clone size and the V and J calls come from that table; the DNA yielded D and trimming. The sample contains approximately 190,000 clones, roughly 80% of which appear only once. This TCR was sampled from a woman between 40 and 50 years old with acute or convalescent COVID-19. Sequenced: peripheral blood. The rearrangement links TRBV19 to TRBJ1-2, with a weak D call TRBD1 (6 bases). CDR3 sequence reads: CASSISWTAYYGYTF. The CDR3 DNA sequence: TGTGCCAGTAGTATTAGCTGGACAGCTTACTATGGCTACACCTTC.